Below, 22 T cell receptor beta chains from the same sample are listed, as sequenced in a study of cytomegalovirus exposure and HLA in healthy donors. The PCR made use of 60 Vbeta and 13 Jbeta primers. The protocol was immunoSEQ multiplex PCR, while the TCRdb copy is restricted to in-frame clones and leaves out a portion. The listing records about 120,000 clones. Sequencing input: PBMCs. These receptors were taken from a man aged 18 to 30 in good health and CMV-seronegative.

The V gene is TRBV4-3, the J gene TRBJ2-5, with a possible D match to TRBD2 (6 bases). With 0 bases removed from V and 5 bases from J, the gap between germline ends came to 22 bases. Germline-derived CDR1 and CDR2 are LGHNA and YSLEER. The CDR3 totals 18 residues. The CDR3 DNA reads TGCGCCAGCAGCCAAGATTTGGTATCGGGTGCTAGCGAGGAGACCCAGTACTTC. It specifies CASSQDLVSGASEETQYF.

V usage is TRBV28 and J usage is TRBJ1-1; D is unclear. The CDR3 length is 15 residues. V was cut by 1 base and J by 10 bases, with 19 bases left in between. The germline CDR1 and CDR2 sequences are MDHEN and SYDVKM. For the CDR3, the DNA is TGTGCCAGCAGTTTATTGGGCGTCAACACTGAAGGAGCTTTCTTT. Its protein is CASSLLGVNTEGAFF. The variable domain in full, with the rest retrieved from reference TRBV28 and TRBJ1-1, is DVKVTQSSRYLVKRTGEKVFLECVQDMDHENMFWYRQDPGLGLRLIYFSYDVKMKEKGDIPEGYSVSREKKERFSLILESASTNQTSMYLCASSLLGVNTEGAFFGQGTRLTVV.

The J gene is TRBJ2-5, the V gene TRBV29-1; maybe TRBD1 (6 bases). The DNA matches TRBJ2-7 better at its end, which makes the J call doubtful. Germline values: CDR1 SQVTM, CDR2 ANQGSEA. The CDR3 contains 13 residues. CDR3 nucleotides: TGCAGCGTTGAAACAGGGCGGAGTACCGAGCAGTACTTC. It is translated as CSVETGRSTEQYF.

V usage is TRBV14 and J usage is TRBJ1-3; the D is unclear. CDR1 SGHDN and CDR2 FVKESK come from the germline V gene. CDR3 length equals 18 residues. V lost 6 bases and J lost 0, with 21 bases in between. CDR3 coding DNA: TGTGCCAGCAGTAAACGACATCCTGATACCTCCTCTGGAAACACCATATATTTT. Encoded protein: CASSKRHPDTSSGNTIYF.

V usage is TRBV9 and J usage is TRBJ1-1; D is undetermined. The CDR3 is 12 amino acids. Trimming removed 4 bases at V and 7 bases at J, with 11 bases between. CDR1 is SGDLS, CDR2 YYNGEE, per germline. The CDR3 nucleotides read TGTGCCAGCAGCCGTGGTGTCAGTGAAGCTTTCTTT. Amino acids: CASSRGVSEAFF.

The chain recombines TRBV7-9 with TRBJ1-1; 7 positions match TRBD1. The germline V gene encodes CDR1 SEHNR and CDR2 FQNEAQ (reference sequence). V shed 5 bases and J 5 bases; nucleotides not matched to a gene: 11. The CDR3 has 15 amino acids. This chain's CDR3 is CASSQNQGVGTEAFF. The CDR3, as DNA: TGTGCCAGCAGCCAGAATCAGGGGGTAGGAACTGAAGCTTTCTTT.

The chain has TRBV18 and TRBJ1-4; 8 positions agree with TRBD1. The CDR3 contains 14 residues. J gave up 2 bases and V 5 bases, and 1 base lay outside the gene matches. Germline V CDR1 and CDR2: KGHSH, LQKENI. As DNA, the CDR3 is TGTGCCAGCTCAACAGGGGGGACTAATGAAAAACTGTTTTTT. It specifies CASSTGGTNEKLFF.

The CDR3 spells CASSRDRYEAFF. In DNA form, the CDR3 reads TGTGCCAGTAGTAGGGACAGATATGAAGCTTTCTTT. V gene TRBV19 combines with J gene TRBJ1-1; 7 nucleotides match TRBD1. The junction had 3 bases not matched to a gene; V was cut back by 4 bases and J by 7 bases. CDR3 length: 12 amino acids. Germline lookup yields CDR1 LNHDA and CDR2 SQIVND (reference sequence).

The rearrangement links TRBV27 to TRBJ1-1; D unresolved. Trimming took 8 bases from V and 5 from J, leaving 18 bases between them. This CDR3 spans 14 amino acids. In germline, CDR1 is MNHEY, CDR2 SMNVEV (reference sequence). CDR3 sequence (DNA): TGTGCCAGCGTCCGGACGATGAGCGGTACTGAAGCTTTCTTT. Translating it yields CASVRTMSGTEAFF.

The CDR3 nucleotides read TGTGCCAGCAGCCAAGGTCTAGCCCCCCGAGAGACCCAGTACTTC. Protein: CASSQGLAPRETQYF. The chain employs TRBV4-2 and TRBJ2-5, with D perhaps TRBD2 (5 bases). CDR3 length: 15 amino acids. Per the germline V gene, CDR1 is LGHNA and CDR2 is YNFKEQ. V was pared by 1 base and J by 4 bases, with 13 bases between.

The rearrangement links TRBV7-6 to TRBJ1-1; perhaps TRBD1 as D (6 bases). Germline CDR1 is SGHVS and CDR2 is FNYEAQ. The CDR3 has 13 residues. Trimming cost V 2 bases and J 4 bases, with 8 bases left between them. CDR3 bases: TGTGCCAGCAGCTTAAAAGGGGGCACTGAAGCTTTCTTT. Translation: CASSLKGGTEAFF.

The rearrangement uses TRBV21-1 and TRBJ2-7; TRBD1 is taken as the D call from the table, unchecked against the DNA. TRBV21-1 is listed as a pseudogene. This CDR3 spans 13 amino acids. The CDR3 is CASILDRAYEQYF. The CDR3 DNA follows: TGTGCCAGCATCCTGGACAGAGCCTACGAGCAGTACTTC.

V and J are TRBV29-1 and TRBJ2-7; weak D call: TRBD1 (7 bases). The CDR3 extends over 12 amino acids. Trimming shortened V by 4 bases and J by 6 bases, and 13 bases separated the two germline ends. Germline V gives CDR1 SQVTM, CDR2 ANQGSEA. The chain's CDR3 is CSVGRDRGEQYF. The CDR3 DNA is TGCAGCGTTGGGCGGGACAGAGGCGAGCAGTACTTC.

J is TRBJ1-1 and V is TRBV4-3, with D maybe TRBD1 (6 bases). V gave up 0 bases and J gave up 6 bases, with 11 bases separating them. The CDR3 contains 14 residues. CDR1 is LGHNA and CDR2 is YSLEER in the germline V gene. In DNA form, the CDR3 reads TGCGCCAGCAGCCAAGATCGCAGGGGACCTGAAGCTTTCTTT. As protein: CASSQDRRGPEAFF.

V gene TRBV11-2 combines with J gene TRBJ2-7, with D unresolved. CDR1 is SGHAT, CDR2 FQNNGV, per germline. The V end was cut by 0 bases, the J end by 1 base, with 4 bases between. The length of the CDR3 is 13 residues. CDR3 protein: CASSLDVSYEQYF. The CDR3 region has the DNA TGTGCCAGCAGCTTAGATGTATCCTACGAGCAGTACTTC. The full variable domain, rest sourced from reference TRBV11-2 and TRBJ2-7, is EAGVAQSPRYKIIEKRQSVAFWCNPISGHATLYWYQQILGQGPKLLIQFQNNGVVDDSQLPKDRFSAERLKGVDSTLKIQPAKLEDSAVYLCASSLDVSYEQYFGPGTRLTVT.

The chain is built from TRBV18 and TRBJ1-2, with 8 bases lining up with TRBD1. This CDR3 is built from 16 residues. Germline V CDR1 and CDR2: KGHSH, LQKENI. The ends lost 1 base at V and 5 bases at J; junction bases unmatched: 9. CDR3 in DNA: TGTGCCAGCTCACCACTGAGCCCAGGGGGCCTTTATGGCTACACCTTC. Translation gives CASSPLSPGGLYGYTF.

The rearrangement links TRBV28 to TRBJ1-2; D might be TRBD1 (5 bases). This CDR3 region has 13 residues. The ends were cut back, 6 bases at V and 4 bases at J, with 12 bases in the middle. Germline loops: CDR1 MDHEN, CDR2 SYDVKM. CDR3 in DNA: TGTGCCAGCAGCCCAGGGTTTCTCTATGGCTACACCTTC. Translated: CASSPGFLYGYTF.

The chain couples TRBV27 to TRBJ1-1; the D is unclear. The CDR3 extends over 14 amino acids. Germline V gives CDR1 MNHEY, CDR2 SMNVEV (reference sequence). Trimming left V 2 bases short and J 0 bases short, with 7 bases between. CDR3 coding DNA: TGTGCCAGCAGTTTAACAGTTATGAACACTGAAGCTTTCTTT. Translating it yields CASSLTVMNTEAFF.

A word on this clone: Mismatch with germline at one junction end may stem from a read error. The V and J genes are TRBV14 and TRBJ1-5; 9 nucleotides line up with TRBD1. The V gene's germline CDR1 is SGHDN and CDR2 FVKESK. There are 11 residues in the CDR3. The CDR3 sequence: CGQGFNQPQHF. CDR3 coding DNA: TGCGGACAGGGGTTCAATCAGCCCCAGCATTTT.

The chain joins TRBV7-2 to TRBJ2-5, with no clear D. With 1 base removed from V and 5 bases from J, the gap between germline ends came to 14 bases. The CDR3 is 15 residues long. The germline CDR1 and CDR2 sequences are SGHTA and FQGNSA. CDR3 protein: CASSLEGALGETQYF. The CDR3 DNA sequence: TGTGCCAGCAGCTTAGAAGGCGCACTCGGGGAGACCCAGTACTTC.

This chain uses TRBV21-1 with TRBJ1-3; TRBD1 is taken as the D call from the table, unchecked against the DNA. TRBV21-1 is termed a pseudogene. This CDR3 spans 12 amino acids. CDR3 residues: CASYRGGNTIYF. In DNA form, the CDR3 reads TGTGCCAGCTACAGGGGCGGAAACACCATATATTTT.

The genes are TRBV10-3 and TRBJ2-7, with TRBD1 matching over 7 bases. The CDR3 consists of 17 residues. Germline V CDR1 and CDR2: ENHRY, SYGVKD. V lost 0 bases, J lost 4 bases, and 12 bases stayed unmatched. The CDR3 nucleotides read TGTGCCATCAGTGAGTCAAGGGGTACGGAGACAGGGTACGAGCAGTACTTC. Translating gives CAISESRGTETGYEQYF.